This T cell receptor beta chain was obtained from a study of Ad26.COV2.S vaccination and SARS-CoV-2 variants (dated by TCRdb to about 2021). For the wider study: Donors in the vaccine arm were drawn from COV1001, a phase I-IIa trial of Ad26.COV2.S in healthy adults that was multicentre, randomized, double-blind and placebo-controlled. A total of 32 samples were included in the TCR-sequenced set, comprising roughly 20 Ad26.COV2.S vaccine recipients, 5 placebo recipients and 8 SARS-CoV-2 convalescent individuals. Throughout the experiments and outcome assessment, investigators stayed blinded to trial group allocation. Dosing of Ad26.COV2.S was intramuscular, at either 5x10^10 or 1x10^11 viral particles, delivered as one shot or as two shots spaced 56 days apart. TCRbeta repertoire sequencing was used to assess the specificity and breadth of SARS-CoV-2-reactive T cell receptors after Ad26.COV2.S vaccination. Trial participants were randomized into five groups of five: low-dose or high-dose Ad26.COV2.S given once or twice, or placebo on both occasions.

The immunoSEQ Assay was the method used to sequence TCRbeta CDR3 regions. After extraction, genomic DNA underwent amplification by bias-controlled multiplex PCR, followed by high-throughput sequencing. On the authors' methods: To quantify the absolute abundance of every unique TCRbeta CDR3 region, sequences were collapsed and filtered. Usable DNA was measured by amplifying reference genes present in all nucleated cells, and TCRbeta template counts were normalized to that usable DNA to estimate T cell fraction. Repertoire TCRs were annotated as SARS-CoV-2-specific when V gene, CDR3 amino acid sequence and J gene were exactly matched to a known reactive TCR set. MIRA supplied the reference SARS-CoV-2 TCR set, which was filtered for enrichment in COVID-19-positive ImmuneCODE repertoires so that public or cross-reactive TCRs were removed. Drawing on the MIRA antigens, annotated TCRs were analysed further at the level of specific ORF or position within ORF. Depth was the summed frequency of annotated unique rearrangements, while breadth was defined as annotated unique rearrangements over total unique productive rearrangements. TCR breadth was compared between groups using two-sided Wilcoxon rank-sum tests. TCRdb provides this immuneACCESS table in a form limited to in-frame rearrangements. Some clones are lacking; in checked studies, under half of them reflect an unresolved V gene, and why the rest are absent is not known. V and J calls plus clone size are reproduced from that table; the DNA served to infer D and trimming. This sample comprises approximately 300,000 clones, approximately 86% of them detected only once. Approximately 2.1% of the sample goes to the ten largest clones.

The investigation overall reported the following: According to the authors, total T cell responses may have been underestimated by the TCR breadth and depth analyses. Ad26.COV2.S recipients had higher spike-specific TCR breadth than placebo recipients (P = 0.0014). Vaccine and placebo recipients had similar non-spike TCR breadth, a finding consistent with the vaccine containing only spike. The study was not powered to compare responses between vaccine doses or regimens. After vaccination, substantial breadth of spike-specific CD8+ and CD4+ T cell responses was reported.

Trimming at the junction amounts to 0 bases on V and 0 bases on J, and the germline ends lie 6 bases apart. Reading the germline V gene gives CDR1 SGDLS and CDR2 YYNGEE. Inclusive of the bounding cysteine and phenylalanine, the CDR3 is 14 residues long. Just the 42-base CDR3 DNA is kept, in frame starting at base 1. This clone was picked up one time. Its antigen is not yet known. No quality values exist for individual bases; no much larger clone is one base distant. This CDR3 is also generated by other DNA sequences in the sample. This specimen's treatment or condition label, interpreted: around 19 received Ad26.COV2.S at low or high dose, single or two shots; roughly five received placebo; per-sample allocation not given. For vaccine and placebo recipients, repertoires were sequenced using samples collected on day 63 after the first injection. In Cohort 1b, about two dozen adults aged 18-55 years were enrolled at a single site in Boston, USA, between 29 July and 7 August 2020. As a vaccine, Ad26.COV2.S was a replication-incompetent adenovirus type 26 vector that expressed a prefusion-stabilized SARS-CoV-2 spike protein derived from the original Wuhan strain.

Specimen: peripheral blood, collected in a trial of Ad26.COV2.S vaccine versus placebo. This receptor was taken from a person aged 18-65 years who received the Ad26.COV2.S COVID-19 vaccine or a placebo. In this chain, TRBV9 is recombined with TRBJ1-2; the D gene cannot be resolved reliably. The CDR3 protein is CASSVGTANYGYTF. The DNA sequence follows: TGTGCCAGCAGCGTAGGTACAGCTAACTATGGCTACACCTTC.